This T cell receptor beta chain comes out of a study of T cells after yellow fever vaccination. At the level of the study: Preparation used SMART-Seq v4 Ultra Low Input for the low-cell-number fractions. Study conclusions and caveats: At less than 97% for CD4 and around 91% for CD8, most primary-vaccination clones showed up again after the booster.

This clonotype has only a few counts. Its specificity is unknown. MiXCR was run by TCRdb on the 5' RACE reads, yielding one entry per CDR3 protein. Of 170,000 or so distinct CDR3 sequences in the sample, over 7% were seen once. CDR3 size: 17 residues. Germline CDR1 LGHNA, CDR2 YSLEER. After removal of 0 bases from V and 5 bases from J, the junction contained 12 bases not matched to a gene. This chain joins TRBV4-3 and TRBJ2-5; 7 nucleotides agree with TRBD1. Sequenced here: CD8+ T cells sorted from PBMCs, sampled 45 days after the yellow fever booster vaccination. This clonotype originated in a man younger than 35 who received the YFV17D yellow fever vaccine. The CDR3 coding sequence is TGCGCCAGCAGCCAAGATTGGCCGAGGGGGCTCGGGGAGACCCAGTACTTC. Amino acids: CASSQDWPRGLGETQYF.